This T cell receptor beta chain comes out of a study of cytomegalovirus exposure and HLA in healthy donors. The wider study: Among around 400 genotyped donors, around 80% fell in the Caucasian-associated ancestry cluster.

The study's findings and limits: Data from an earlier analysis indicated that most TCR beta V segments were productive either about 87% or about 30% of the time. Association of fewer than 20,000 TCR beta sequences with HLA alleles was found at 0.05 false discovery rate in a later analysis. Presence/absence analyses treated sequencing depth as roughly uniform across donors.

Concerning this clone itself: The target antigen is unknown.

CDR3 length equals 17 residues. Trimming removed 5 bases from V and 0 bases from J; junction bases left unmatched: 10. The germline gives CDR1 SEHNR, CDR2 FQNEAQ (reference sequence). PCR involved 60 Vbeta and 13 Jbeta primers. Profiling relied on immunoSEQ multiplex PCR, and the TCRdb table lists in-frame clones only, not all of them. This table lists about 210,000 clones. The sequence was collected from a woman aged 25 to 45 in good health and CMV-seropositive. This chain links TRBV7-9 with TRBJ1-3; TRBD1 matches at 7 bases. The specimen sequenced was PBMCs. As DNA, the CDR3 is TGTGCCAGCAGCACCCCTGGGACAGATTACTCTGGAAACACCATATATTTT. Translation gives CASSTPGTDYSGNTIYF.